These 4 T cell receptor beta chains came from one sample sequenced in a study of blood T cell repertoires in COVID-19. TCRdb's table, derived via immunoSEQ multiplex PCR, lists solely in-frame clones and lacks some. The sample includes roughly 150,000 clones, about 89% of them seen just once. Sequencing was carried out using peripheral blood. These receptors came from a man in his 60s with active or convalescent COVID-19.

The rearrangement links TRBV2 to TRBJ1-2; no clear D gene. Germline V gene lookup returns CDR1 SNHLY and CDR2 FYNNEI. With 6 bases removed from V and 3 bases from J, the gap between germline ends came to 5 bases. The CDR3 is 11 residues long. The CDR3 region has the DNA TGTGCCAGCAGCCCTGACTATGGCTACACCTTC. Residues: CASSPDYGYTF.

This rearrangement joins TRBV6-6 to TRBJ2-7; TRBD2 matches at 8 bases. The CDR3 consists of 12 residues. CDR1 and CDR2 (germline): MNHNY, SVGAGI (reference sequence). The J segment lost 6 bases and the V segment lost 5 bases, leaving 3 bases of the junction unmatched. CDR3 DNA: TGTGCCAGCAGTCGGAGCGGGAGCGAGCAGTACTTC. The encoded protein is CASSRSGSEQYF.

This rearrangement joins TRBV14 to TRBJ1-1; D is unresolved. Germline V gene data show CDR1 as SGHDN and CDR2 as FVKESK. The CDR3 extends over 13 amino acids. Between the trimmed V and J ends, which lost 0 bases and 4 bases, there was a span of 6 bases. CDR3 loop: CASSQDSRTEAFF. CDR3 bases: TGTGCCAGCAGCCAAGATTCCCGCACTGAAGCTTTCTTT.

This chain links TRBV30 with TRBJ2-3, with TRBD2 matching 8 bases. The CDR3 is 16 residues long. Germline values: CDR1 GTSNPN, CDR2 SVGIG (reference sequence). J gave up 4 bases and V 0 bases, and 9 bases lay outside the gene matches. The CDR3 protein is CAWSVKGLVVADTQYF. In DNA form, the CDR3 reads TGTGCCTGGAGTGTAAAGGGACTAGTAGTCGCAGATACGCAGTATTTT.